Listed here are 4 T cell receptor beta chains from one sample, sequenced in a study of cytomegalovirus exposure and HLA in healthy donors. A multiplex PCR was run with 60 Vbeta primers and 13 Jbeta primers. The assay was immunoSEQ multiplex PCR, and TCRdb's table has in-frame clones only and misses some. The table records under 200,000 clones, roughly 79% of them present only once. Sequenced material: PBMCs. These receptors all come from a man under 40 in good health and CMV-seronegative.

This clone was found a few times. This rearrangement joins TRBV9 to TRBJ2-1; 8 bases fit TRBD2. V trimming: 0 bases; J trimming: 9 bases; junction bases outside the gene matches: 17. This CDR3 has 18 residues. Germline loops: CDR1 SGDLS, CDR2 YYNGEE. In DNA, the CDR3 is TGTGCCAGCAGCGTAGCCGGAATTACTAGCGGCTACGGCGGTGAGCAGTTCTTC. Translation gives CASSVAGITSGYGGEQFF.

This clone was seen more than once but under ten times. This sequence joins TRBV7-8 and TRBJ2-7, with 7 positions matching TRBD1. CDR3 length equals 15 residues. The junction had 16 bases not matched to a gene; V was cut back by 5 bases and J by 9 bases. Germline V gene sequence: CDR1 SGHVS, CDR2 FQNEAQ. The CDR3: CASSPPGTVYEGQYF. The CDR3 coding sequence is TGTGCCAGCAGCCCCCCCGGGACAGTCTACGAGGGGCAGTACTTC.

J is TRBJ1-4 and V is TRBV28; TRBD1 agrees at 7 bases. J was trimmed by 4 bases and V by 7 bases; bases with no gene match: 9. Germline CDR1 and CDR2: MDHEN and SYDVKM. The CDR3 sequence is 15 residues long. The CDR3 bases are TGTGCCAGCAACACCCCGGACAGGCTTAATGAAAAACTGTTTTTT. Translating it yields CASNTPDRLNEKLFF.

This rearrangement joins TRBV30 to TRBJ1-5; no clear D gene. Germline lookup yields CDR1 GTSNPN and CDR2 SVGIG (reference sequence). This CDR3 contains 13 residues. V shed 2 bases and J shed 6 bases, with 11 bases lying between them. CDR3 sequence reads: CAWSRGMGQPQHF. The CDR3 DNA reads TGTGCCTGGAGTCGGGGTATGGGTCAGCCCCAGCATTTT.